This passage covers 9 T cell receptor beta chains from one sample sequenced in a study of blood T cell repertoires in COVID-19. Sequenced by immunoSEQ multiplex PCR; TCRdb stores in-frame clones only, minus some. The sample includes approximately 300,000 clones, more than 75% of them seen just once. Sequencing was performed on peripheral blood. The receptors shown here come from a woman aged 45-65 years with acute or convalescent COVID-19.

The J gene is TRBJ2-1, the V gene TRBV28, with D hard to call. The CDR3 is made up of 12 amino acids. Trimming took off 3 bases at V and 10 bases at J, with 10 bases between the two ends. Germline V gives CDR1 MDHEN, CDR2 SYDVKM. CDR3 sequence (DNA): TGTGCCAGCAGTTTGTTGGGCAACGAGCAGTTCTTC. This gives the protein CASSLLGNEQFF.

V is TRBV2 and J is TRBJ2-7; the match to TRBD2 covers 14 bases. The CDR3 runs to 14 residues. The J segment lost 3 bases and the V segment lost 7 bases, leaving 2 bases of the junction unmatched. From germline, CDR1 is SNHLY and CDR2 FYNNEI. The CDR3 region has the DNA TGTGCCAGCACCGGGACTAGCGGGAGCTACGAGCAGTACTTC. Amino acids: CASTGTSGSYEQYF.

V usage is TRBV28 and J usage is TRBJ1-2; TRBD1 might be the D (6 bases). In germline, CDR1 is MDHEN, CDR2 SYDVKM. V lost 2 bases and J 4 bases, leaving 17 bases between the germline ends. This CDR3 is 16 amino acids long. This CDR3 is CASSLDSRGFGYGYTF. The CDR3 region has the DNA TGTGCCAGCAGTTTAGACTCGAGGGGGTTCGGCTATGGCTACACCTTC.

This chain connects TRBV30 to TRBJ2-3, with TRBD1 matching over 9 bases. V trimming: 5 bases; J trimming: 3 bases; junction bases outside the gene matches: 3. Germline V gives CDR1 GTSNPN, CDR2 SVGIG (reference sequence). This CDR3 has 13 amino acids. The chain's CDR3 is CAWGQGRTDTQYF. CDR3 nucleotides: TGTGCCTGGGGACAGGGGAGAACAGATACGCAGTATTTT.

The chain recombines TRBV13 with TRBJ2-7, with 9 bases identical to TRBD2. The V gene end was trimmed by 0 bases and the J gene end by 1 base; junction bases not matched to a gene: 10. The CDR3 covers 18 residues. Germline loops: CDR1 PRHDT, CDR2 FYEKMQ (reference sequence). The CDR3 loop reads CASSLGMAGGPWSYEQYF. As DNA, the CDR3 is TGTGCCAGCAGCTTAGGCATGGCGGGAGGGCCGTGGTCCTACGAGCAGTACTTC.

A few counts support this clone. The DNA of the CDR3 is TGTGCCACCAGCAGAGGGACAACGACCACCTCGACCGGAAAACTGTTTTTT. This gives the protein CATSRGTTTTSTGKLFF. This chain links TRBV15 with TRBJ1-4; D possibly corresponds to TRBD1 (5 bases). The CDR3 spans 17 residues. Trimming removed 1 base at V and 10 bases at J, with 22 bases between. Per germline, CDR1 LNHNV and CDR2 YYDKDF (reference sequence).

V usage is TRBV18 and J usage is TRBJ2-1, with 9 bases aligning to TRBD2. J gave up 7 bases and V 6 bases, and 10 bases lay outside the gene matches. Germline V gene lookup returns CDR1 KGHSH and CDR2 LQKENI. The CDR3 contains 15 residues. The CDR3 DNA sequence: TGTGCCAGCTCGCCCGGTGGGACTAGCATGAATGAGCAGTTCTTC. Translation gives CASSPGGTSMNEQFF.

The V and J genes are TRBV7-6 and TRBJ2-7, with 8 bases aligning to TRBD1. Germline V gene lookup returns CDR1 SGHVS and CDR2 FNYEAQ. This CDR3 is built from 14 residues. Trimming took 1 base from V and 6 from J; bases not matched to a gene: 5. The CDR3 reads CASSLDETGVEQYF. CDR3 sequence (DNA): TGTGCCAGCAGCTTAGACGAGACAGGGGTCGAGCAGTACTTC. The full variable domain, with the rest looked up from reference TRBV7-6 and TRBJ2-7, is GAGVSQSPRYKVTKRGQDVALRCDPISGHVSLYWYRQALGQGPEFLTYFNYEAQQDKSGLPNDRFSAERPEGSISTLTIQRTEQRDSAMYRCASSLDETGVEQYFGPGTRLTVT.

The V and J genes are TRBV5-4 and TRBJ2-7, with TRBD2 matching 7 bases. Per the germline V gene, CDR1 is SGHNT and CDR2 is YYREEE (reference sequence). V was pared by 4 bases and J by 2 bases, with 6 bases of the junction left unmatched. This CDR3 is built from 14 residues. DNA for the CDR3: TGTGCCAGCAGCCCCAACGCGGGAGCCTACGAGCAGTACTTC. Its translation is CASSPNAGAYEQYF.